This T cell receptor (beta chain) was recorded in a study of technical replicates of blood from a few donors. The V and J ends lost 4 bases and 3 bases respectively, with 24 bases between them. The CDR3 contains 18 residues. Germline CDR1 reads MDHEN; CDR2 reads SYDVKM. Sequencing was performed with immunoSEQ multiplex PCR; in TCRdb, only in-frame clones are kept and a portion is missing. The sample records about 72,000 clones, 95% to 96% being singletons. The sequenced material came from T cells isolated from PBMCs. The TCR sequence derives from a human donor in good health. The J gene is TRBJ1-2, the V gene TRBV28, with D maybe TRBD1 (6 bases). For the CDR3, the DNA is TGTGCCAGCAGTTCATACAGGGTTCAGAGTACCGGGGACTATGGCTACACCTTC. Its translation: CASSSYRVQSTGDYGYTF.